These 23 T cell receptor beta chains came from one sample sequenced in a study of blood T cell repertoires in COVID-19. Clones were sequenced by immunoSEQ multiplex PCR, and TCRdb holds only the in-frame ones, with some missing. The sample includes hundreds of thousands of clones, about 87% seen only once; the top ten take less than 1.5%. The sample was PBMCs or T cells enriched from blood (not recorded which). Every receptor here comes from a man in his thirties or forties who had recovered from COVID-19.

V usage is TRBV28 and J usage is TRBJ1-4, with TRBD1 matching 7 bases. This CDR3 region has 13 residues. The V gene's germline CDR1 is MDHEN and CDR2 SYDVKM. After removal of 7 bases from V and 3 bases from J, the junction contained 2 bases not matched to a gene. The DNA of the CDR3 is TGTGCCAGCATGGGGACAGCTAATGAAAAACTGTTTTTT. Protein product: CASMGTANEKLFF. The full variable domain, rest sourced from reference TRBV28 and TRBJ1-4, is DVKVTQSSRYLVKRTGEKVFLECVQDMDHENMFWYRQDPGLGLRLIYFSYDVKMKEKGDIPEGYSVSREKKERFSLILESASTNQTSMYLCASMGTANEKLFFGSGTQLSVL.

A single count supports this clone. This sequence joins TRBV27 and TRBJ1-1, with no clear D. The germline V and J ends were trimmed by 1 base and 6 bases, with 12 bases remaining between them. Germline values: CDR1 MNHEY, CDR2 SMNVEV (reference sequence). This CDR3 has 14 amino acids. The CDR3 DNA reads as TGTGCCAGCAGTTTATTGGGAGGTGGCTCTGAAGCTTTCTTT. This encodes CASSLLGGGSEAFF.

CDR3 sequence: CASSSQGDYGYTF. CDR3 coding DNA: TGTGCCAGCAGCTCACAGGGGGACTATGGCTACACCTTC. The chain uses TRBV7-9 and TRBJ1-2, with 8 positions matching TRBD1. The V segment lost 4 bases and the J segment 3 bases; nucleotides outside the gene matches: 1. Germline assignment: CDR1 SEHNR and CDR2 FQNEAQ (reference sequence). This CDR3 region has 13 residues.

J is TRBJ1-1 and V is TRBV3-1 (or the pseudogene TRBV3-2); D is unresolved. Trimming left V 0 bases short and J 6 bases short, with 5 bases between. The CDR3 runs 12 residues. Germline V gene data show CDR1 as LGHDT and CDR2 as YNNKEL (reference sequence). The DNA of the CDR3 is TGTGCCAGCAGCCAAGATCCGGCTGAAGCTTTCTTT. Protein product: CASSQDPAEAFF.

This chain connects TRBV12-5 to TRBJ2-1, with 12 bases aligning to TRBD2. The CDR3 totals 15 residues. Germline V gene lookup returns CDR1 LGHNT and CDR2 FRNRAP. J gave up 7 bases and V 4 bases, and 5 bases lay outside the gene matches. CDR3 nucleotide sequence: TGTGCTAGTGGTTCTAGCGGGAGGGCCCCTAATGAGCAGTTCTTC. This codes for CASGSSGRAPNEQFF.

The rearrangement links TRBV7-9 to TRBJ1-3; D gene unclear. The CDR3 length is 15 residues. Germline CDR1 and CDR2: SEHNR and FQNEAQ (reference sequence). V was pared by 0 bases and J by 1 base, with 7 bases between. The CDR3 nucleotides read TGTGCCAGCAGCTTAGCGCGAGGGTCTGGAAACACCATATATTTT. Translated: CASSLARGSGNTIYF. The full variable domain, in which reference TRBV7-9 and TRBJ1-3 provide the parts outside the CDR3, is DTGVSQNPRHKITKRGQNVTFRCDPISEHNRLYWYRQTLGQGPEFLTYFQNEAQLEKSRLLSDRFSAERPKGSFSTLEIQRTEQGDSAMYLCASSLARGSGNTIYFGEGSWLTVV.

J is TRBJ2-2 and V is TRBV7-9; 12 bases agree with TRBD1. This CDR3 is built from 19 residues. Germline loops: CDR1 SEHNR, CDR2 FQNEAQ (reference sequence). J lost 3 bases, V lost 4 bases, and 12 bases had no gene match. The CDR3 here is CASSYYPRDRGRDTGELFF. For the CDR3, the DNA is TGTGCCAGCAGCTACTATCCCCGGGACAGGGGGCGAGACACCGGGGAGCTGTTTTTT.

The chain has TRBV30 and TRBJ2-7; 13 positions match TRBD2. Trimming took 3 bases from V and 3 from J; bases not matched to a gene: 5. CDR3 length: 15 amino acids. Germline CDR1 GTSNPN, CDR2 SVGIG (reference sequence). Written as DNA, the CDR3 is TGTGCCTGGAGCCCGGGACTAGCGGGGCTCTACGAGCAGTACTTC. Protein product: CAWSPGLAGLYEQYF. Combining the CDR3 with reference TRBV30 and TRBJ2-7 gives the whole variable domain SQTIHQWPATLVQPVGSPLSLECTVEGTSNPNLYWYRQAAGRGLQLLFYSVGIGQISSEVPQNLSASRPQDRQFILSSKKLLLSDSGFYLCAWSPGLAGLYEQYFGPGTRLTVT.

This chain links TRBV10-3 with TRBJ2-7; TRBD2 agrees at 8 bases. The V segment lost 4 bases and the J segment 5 bases; nucleotides outside the gene matches: 10. Germline CDR1 and CDR2: ENHRY and SYGVKD. CDR3 length equals 15 residues. CDR3 DNA sequence: TGTGCCATCAGTGTTTCAGCGGGAGTTTCTAACGAGCAGTACTTC. Its translation is CAISVSAGVSNEQYF.

This chain links TRBV4-2 with TRBJ2-7; 7 bases are shared with TRBD1. Per germline, CDR1 LGHNA and CDR2 YNFKEQ. CDR3 length: 13 residues. V lost 7 bases and J lost 3; bases outside the gene matches: 6. This CDR3 reads CASTGTEDYEQYF. The CDR3 DNA sequence: TGTGCCAGCACCGGGACAGAAGACTACGAGCAGTACTTC.

The rearrangement joins TRBV18 to TRBJ2-5; D is undetermined. CDR1 and CDR2 from the germline V gene are KGHSH and LQKENI. The V gene lost 5 bases and the J gene lost 3 bases, with 4 bases spanning the gap. The CDR3 runs to 11 residues. The DNA of the CDR3 is TGTGCCAGCTCATCTAAAGAGACCCAGTACTTC. Translating gives CASSSKETQYF.

The rearrangement joins TRBV10-1 to TRBJ2-1, with 9 bases fitting TRBD1. The length of the CDR3 is 13 residues. CDR1 is WNHNN, CDR2 SYGVQD, per germline (reference sequence). The V segment lost 6 bases and the J segment 8 bases; nucleotides outside the gene matches: 5. The DNA for the CDR3 is TGCGCCAGCAGCCACAGGGGGCGCGATGAGCAGTTCTTC. As protein: CASSHRGRDEQFF.

The rearrangement joins TRBV7-9 to TRBJ2-1, with 9 positions matching TRBD1. This CDR3 has 16 amino acids. J lost 4 bases, V lost 4 bases, and 8 bases had no gene match. Germline CDR1 is SEHNR and CDR2 is FQNEAQ (reference sequence). CDR3 sequence (DNA): TGTGCCAGCAGCTACCAGGGACAGGGTATTTACAATGAGCAGTTCTTC. It codes for CASSYQGQGIYNEQFF.

This chain uses TRBV28 with TRBJ2-7; 8 bases are a match to TRBD2. This CDR3 contains 20 residues. Germline loops: CDR1 MDHEN, CDR2 SYDVKM. With 6 bases clipped from V and 3 bases from J, the junction kept 25 bases outside the gene matches. CDR3 DNA: TGTGCCAGCAGCCAGGGAGTTAGCGGGATCAAACCCCGTTCTTTCTACGAGCAGTACTTC. This encodes CASSQGVSGIKPRSFYEQYF. Filled out from reference TRBV28 and TRBJ2-7, the complete variable domain reads DVKVTQSSRYLVKRTGEKVFLECVQDMDHENMFWYRQDPGLGLRLIYFSYDVKMKEKGDIPEGYSVSREKKERFSLILESASTNQTSMYLCASSQGVSGIKPRSFYEQYFGPGTRLTVT.

The chain couples TRBV5-5 to TRBJ1-4; D is undetermined. V shed 5 bases and J shed 0 bases, with 14 bases lying between them. CDR3 length: 16 residues. Germline V gene sequence: CDR1 SGHKS, CDR2 YYEKEE (reference sequence). In nucleotides, the CDR3 is TGTGCCAGCAGTCAAAACTACCCTGCAACTAATGAAAAACTGTTTTTT. It specifies CASSQNYPATNEKLFF.

The genes are TRBV19 and TRBJ2-7; TRBD2 matches at 8 bases. This CDR3 is built from 14 residues. Germline CDR1 is LNHDA and CDR2 is SQIVND (reference sequence). The J segment lost 6 bases and the V segment lost 4 bases, leaving 8 bases of the junction unmatched. CDR3 in DNA: TGTGCCAGTAGTACCGGACTAGCTCCAGGCGAGCAGTACTTC. This encodes CASSTGLAPGEQYF.

This clone appeared many times. The J gene is TRBJ2-3, the V gene TRBV27; the match to TRBD2 covers 12 bases. J was trimmed by 2 bases and V by 6 bases; bases with no gene match: 9. Germline CDR1 reads MNHEY; CDR2 reads SMNVEV (reference sequence). The CDR3 runs 17 residues. In nucleotides, the CDR3 is TGTGCCAGCAGACCCATGACTAGCGGGGGCGTCACAGATACGCAGTATTTT. Protein sequence: CASRPMTSGGVTDTQYF.

V and J are TRBV27 and TRBJ2-7, with 9 bases aligning to TRBD1. Trimming at V came to 5 bases and at J to 3 bases, leaving 11 bases not matched to a gene. Germline V gene lookup returns CDR1 MNHEY and CDR2 SMNVEV (reference sequence). The CDR3 is made up of 16 amino acids. CDR3 nucleotide sequence: TGTGCCAGCAGTCCCCAAGCTCGGACAGGGGACTACGAGCAGTACTTC. Its translation is CASSPQARTGDYEQYF.

This chain connects TRBV30 to TRBJ1-2; the D gene is possibly TRBD1 (5 bases). CDR1 is GTSNPN, CDR2 SVGIG, per germline (reference sequence). Trimming cost V 4 bases and J 3 bases, with 21 bases left between them. This CDR3 comprises 16 residues. This CDR3 is CAWTREQRGSDYGYTF. DNA for the CDR3: TGTGCCTGGACCCGGGAACAGCGGGGCTCGGACTATGGCTACACCTTC.

The chain carries TRBV9 and TRBJ2-1; 7 nucleotides line up with TRBD2. Germline V gives CDR1 SGDLS, CDR2 YYNGEE. The CDR3 has 16 amino acids. V shed 2 bases, J shed 7 bases, and the junction held 12 bases outside the gene matches. The CDR3 loop is CASSVASGGPQNEQFF. CDR3 sequence (DNA): TGTGCCAGCAGCGTTGCTAGCGGAGGGCCACAGAATGAGCAGTTCTTC.

The V gene is TRBV7-9, the J gene TRBJ2-2, with TRBD1 identical over 8 bases. CDR1 is SEHNR, CDR2 FQNEAQ, per germline (reference sequence). The CDR3 runs 16 residues. J lost 5 bases, V lost 2 bases, and 7 bases had no gene match. Written as DNA, the CDR3 is TGTGCCAGCAGCTTACCGACAGGGGTAAAGACCGGGGAGCTGTTTTTT. Amino acid sequence: CASSLPTGVKTGELFF.

This rearrangement joins TRBV9 to TRBJ2-1; TRBD2 might be the D (6 bases). This CDR3 region has 14 residues. Germline V gene lookup returns CDR1 SGDLS and CDR2 YYNGEE. V lost 0 bases and J 9 bases, leaving 13 bases between the germline ends. CDR3 protein: CASSVVEGWAEQFF. The DNA of the CDR3 is TGTGCCAGCAGCGTAGTGGAGGGTTGGGCTGAGCAGTTCTTC.

This chain uses TRBV5-1 with TRBJ2-7, with unresolved D. Deletions cut 0 bases from V and 1 base from J, with 8 bases between. CDR3 length equals 14 residues. Germline loops: CDR1 SGHRS, CDR2 YFSETQ. The CDR3 DNA is TGCGCCAGCAGCTTGGCAGTTTTATCCTACGAGCAGTACTTC. Residues: CASSLAVLSYEQYF.